A single sample is the source of the 25 T cell receptor beta chains below, sequenced in a study of shared clonotypes between healthy human individuals. Assay used: immunoSEQ multiplex PCR; TCRdb lists only in-frame clones, some missing. The data show about 960,000 clones, with about three quarters seen just once and roughly 1.5% held by the top ten. Sample: memory CD4+ T cells sorted from blood. This sample's subset: CD45RA-negative fraction. These receptors all stem from a man aged 18 to 29 in good health.

This chain links TRBV11-2 with TRBJ2-7; tentatively, D is TRBD1 (6 bases). The V and J ends lost 9 bases and 1 base respectively, with 13 bases between them. Looked up from germline, CDR1 is SGHAT and CDR2 is FQNNGV. This CDR3 spans 13 amino acids. The CDR3 spells CASKGDRSYEQYF. In DNA, the CDR3 is TGTGCCAGTAAGGGGGACCGTTCCTACGAGCAGTACTTC.

This clone was counted a few times. The gene calls are TRBV5-1 and TRBJ1-6, with 7 nucleotides matching TRBD1. Germline CDR1 and CDR2: SGHRS and YFSETQ. CDR3 length: 14 amino acids. The V gene end was trimmed by 8 bases and the J gene end by 7 bases; junction bases not matched to a gene: 9. The CDR3 nucleotides are TGCGCCAGGGTAGGGACAGCCCACAATTCACCCCTCCACTTT. Translation gives CARVGTAHNSPLHF.

The rearrangement uses TRBV5-8 and TRBJ2-5, with 8 bases matching TRBD1. Germline V gene sequence: CDR1 SGHTS, CDR2 YDEGEE. J lost 4 bases, V lost 1 base, and 6 bases had no gene match. There are 15 residues in the CDR3. The CDR3 bases are TGTGCCAGCAGCTTGCTCGGACAGGGAGGAGAGACCCAGTACTTC. Protein: CASSLLGQGGETQYF.

Only a few counts were recorded for this clone. This sequence joins TRBV2 and TRBJ1-5; D gene uncertain. Germline lookup yields CDR1 SNHLY and CDR2 FYNNEI. The CDR3 extends over 13 amino acids. Trimming cost V 4 bases and J 3 bases, with 7 bases left between them. DNA of the CDR3: TGTGCCAGCAGTGGACACATCAATCAGCCCCAGCATTTT. Translating it yields CASSGHINQPQHF. Full variable domain (outside the CDR3, taken from reference TRBV2 and TRBJ1-5): EPEVTQTPSHQVTQMGQEVILRCVPISNHLYFYWYRQILGQKVEFLVSFYNNEISEKSEIFDDQFSVERPDGSNFTLKIRSTKLEDSAMYFCASSGHINQPQHFGDGTRLSIL.

This clone was seen a handful of times. This sequence joins TRBV6-1 and TRBJ1-1, with a weak D call TRBD1 (5 bases). The CDR3 extends over 14 amino acids. The V end was cut by 11 bases, the J end by 5 bases, with 21 bases between. CDR1 and CDR2 from the germline V gene are MNHNS and SASEGT. The CDR3 protein is CAVTGGFRGTEAFF. The DNA of the CDR3 is TGTGCCGTAACTGGCGGTTTCCGGGGGACTGAAGCTTTCTTT.

This clone showed up just a few times. Other DNA sequences in the sample encode the same CDR3. J is TRBJ1-2 and V is TRBV6-1, with D hard to call. The CDR3 loop spans 12 amino acids. Germline V lookup: CDR1 MNHNS, CDR2 SASEGT. Deletions cut 1 base from V and 4 bases from J, with 4 bases between. In nucleotides, the CDR3 is TGTGCCAGCAGTGAAGGCAGCTATGGCTACACCTTC. This translates into CASSEGSYGYTF.

Regarding this clone: A much larger clone lies one base from this, so it may be a read error. The rearrangement links TRBV7-9 to TRBJ2-2; TRBD1 is a possible D gene (5 bases). Germline CDR1 is SEHNR and CDR2 is FQNEAQ (reference sequence). The CDR3 has 13 residues. Trimming shortened V by 5 bases and J by 4 bases, and 8 bases separated the two germline ends. Here the CDR3 DNA reads TGTGCCAGCAGCCCCAGGGTCACCGGGGAGCTGTTTTTT. Amino acids: CASSPRVTGELFF.

V gene TRBV30 combines with J gene TRBJ2-2; either TRBD1 or TRBD2 may fit D (6 bases each). CDR1 and CDR2 (germline): GTSNPN, SVGIG (reference sequence). V was cut by 3 bases and J by 7 bases, with 15 bases left in between. This CDR3 is built from 14 residues. The CDR3 loop is CAWRGGRSSGELFF. The CDR3 region has the DNA TGTGCCTGGAGAGGGGGGAGGTCCAGCGGGGAGCTGTTTTTT.

The chain uses TRBV2 and TRBJ2-1, with TRBD2 identical over 9 bases. The CDR3 extends over 15 amino acids. Germline V gene sequence: CDR1 SNHLY, CDR2 FYNNEI. With 7 bases clipped from V and 2 bases from J, the junction kept 6 bases outside the gene matches. The chain's CDR3 is CASTSGLATYNEQFF. The CDR3, as DNA: TGTGCCAGCACCTCCGGACTAGCGACCTACAATGAGCAGTTCTTC. Combining the CDR3 with reference TRBV2 and TRBJ2-1 gives the whole variable domain EPEVTQTPSHQVTQMGQEVILRCVPISNHLYFYWYRQILGQKVEFLVSFYNNEISEKSEIFDDQFSVERPDGSNFTLKIRSTKLEDSAMYFCASTSGLATYNEQFFGPGTRLTVL.

The chain carries TRBV11-2 and TRBJ2-1, with 10 bases that match TRBD1. The germline V gene encodes CDR1 SGHAT and CDR2 FQNNGV. The trim removed 6 bases at V and 6 bases at J, leaving 11 bases unmatched. The CDR3 has 16 amino acids. As DNA, the CDR3 is TGTGCCAGCAGTAGGGACCGGCGGGACAGGGGCAATGAGCAGTTCTTC. As protein: CASSRDRRDRGNEQFF. Supplemented by reference TRBV11-2 and TRBJ2-1, the full variable domain reads EAGVAQSPRYKIIEKRQSVAFWCNPISGHATLYWYQQILGQGPKLLIQFQNNGVVDDSQLPKDRFSAERLKGVDSTLKIQPAKLEDSAVYLCASSRDRRDRGNEQFFGPGTRLTVL.

This clone showed up just once. The chain combines TRBV7-2 with TRBJ1-1, with D possibly matching TRBD1 (6 bases). V lost 6 bases, J lost 4 bases, and 12 bases lay in between. Germline V gene data show CDR1 as SGHTA and CDR2 as FQGNSA. The CDR3 contains 13 residues. The CDR3 is CASRNGGATEAFF. DNA of the CDR3: TGTGCCAGCAGAAACGGGGGGGCCACTGAAGCTTTCTTT. The whole variable domain, filled in from reference TRBV7-2 and TRBJ1-1, reads GAGVSQSPSNKVTEKGKDVELRCDPISGHTALYWYRQSLGQGLEFLIYFQGNSAPDKSGLPSDRFSAERTGGSVSTLTIQRTQQEDSAVYLCASRNGGATEAFFGQGTRLTVV.

This chain joins TRBV27 and TRBJ2-1, with D possibly being TRBD2 (6 bases). The CDR3 runs 15 residues. From germline, CDR1 is MNHEY and CDR2 SMNVEV (reference sequence). Trimming took off 4 bases at V and 7 bases at J, with 17 bases between the two ends. The CDR3 is CASSSSSALLNEQFF. The CDR3 DNA is TGTGCCAGCAGTTCTTCTAGCGCGCTTTTGAATGAGCAGTTCTTC.

In the case of this clone: Germline and junction disagree at one end, which may indicate a read error. The chain uses TRBV2 and TRBJ2-1; 8 bases line up with TRBD1. This CDR3 is built from 15 residues. The germline CDR1 and CDR2 sequences are SNHLY and FYNNEI. Written as DNA, the CDR3 is TGTACCAGCAGTGAGGACAGGGCCTCCTACAATGAGCAGTTCTTC. Its translation is CTSSEDRASYNEQFF. Using reference TRBV2 and TRBJ2-1 for the parts outside the CDR3, the full variable domain is EPEVTQTPSHQVTQMGQEVILRCVPISNHLYFYWYRQILGQKVEFLVSFYNNEISEKSEIFDDQFSVERPDGSNFTLKIRSTKLEDSAMYFCTSSEDRASYNEQFFGPGTRLTVL.

V gene TRBV28 combines with J gene TRBJ1-1; no firm D call. V was pared by 5 bases and J by 1 base, with 5 bases between. The CDR3 covers 12 residues. Germline V lookup: CDR1 MDHEN, CDR2 SYDVKM. The CDR3 DNA follows: TGTGCCAGCAGTGCCGAGAACACTGAAGCTTTCTTT. It encodes CASSAENTEAFF.

This clone has a handful of counts. CDR3 sequence (DNA): TGTGCCAGCAGCTTAGATCGGACAGGGGCCTTTGAAAAACTGTTTTTT. Its translation is CASSLDRTGAFEKLFF. The chain has TRBV7-9 and TRBJ1-4; 9 nucleotides agree with TRBD1. V dropped 1 base and J dropped 7; count of bases not matched to a gene: 7. Germline V gives CDR1 SEHNR, CDR2 FQNEAQ (reference sequence). This CDR3 comprises 16 residues.

The V call is TRBV5-6, the J call TRBJ2-7; 11 nucleotides line up with TRBD2. V lost 4 bases and J lost 4; bases outside the gene matches: 7. Germline-derived CDR1 and CDR2 are SGHDT and YYEEEE. CDR3 length: 15 residues. The CDR3 loop is CASSVTSGGAYEQYF. DNA of the CDR3: TGTGCCAGCAGCGTAACTAGCGGGGGAGCTTACGAGCAGTACTTC. The variable domain in full, completed from reference TRBV5-6 and TRBJ2-7, reads DAGVTQSPTHLIKTRGQQVTLRCSPKSGHDTVSWYQQALGQGPQFIFQYYEEEERQRGNFPDRFSGHQFPNYSSELNVNALLLGDSALYLCASSVTSGGAYEQYFGPGTRLTVT.

This clone is a singleton in its sample. V gene TRBV6-6 combines with J gene TRBJ1-5; TRBD1 might be the D (5 bases). V was cut by 2 bases and J by 6 bases, with 14 bases left in between. Germline loops: CDR1 MNHNY, CDR2 SVGAGI (reference sequence). The CDR3 length is 15 residues. The CDR3 bases are TGTGCCAGCAGTTACGAATCAGGGTACGGTCAGCCCCAGCATTTT. Encoded protein: CASSYESGYGQPQHF.

The rearrangement links TRBV6-1 to TRBJ2-7; 8 positions match TRBD1. The CDR3 contains 15 residues. CDR1 and CDR2 from the germline V gene are MNHNS and SASEGT. V trimming: 5 bases; J trimming: 2 bases; junction bases outside the gene matches: 8. The CDR3 sequence is CASSLQGDLPYEQYF. In DNA, the CDR3 is TGTGCCAGCAGTCTACAGGGGGACTTGCCCTACGAGCAGTACTTC.

Here the CDR3 reads CAISPGQRNQPQHF. CDR3 in DNA: TGTGCCATCAGCCCGGGACAGCGAAATCAGCCCCAGCATTTT. The chain carries TRBV10-3 and TRBJ1-5; 7 positions agree with TRBD1. There are 14 residues in the CDR3. The junction had 6 bases not matched to a gene; V was cut back by 6 bases and J by 4 bases. In germline, CDR1 is ENHRY, CDR2 SYGVKD.

The chain combines TRBV9 with TRBJ1-5; 11 nucleotides agree with TRBD1. Germline V gene data show CDR1 as SGDLS and CDR2 as YYNGEE. This CDR3 contains 18 residues. Trimming at V came to 3 bases and at J to 0 bases, leaving 8 bases not matched to a gene. The CDR3 spells CASSEGQGGIYSNQPQHF. In DNA form, the CDR3 reads TGTGCCAGCAGCGAGGGACAGGGGGGAATTTATAGCAATCAGCCCCAGCATTTT. The variable domain in full, with the rest retrieved from reference TRBV9 and TRBJ1-5, is DSGVTQTPKHLITATGQRVTLRCSPRSGDLSVYWYQQSLDQGLQFLIQYYNGEERAKGNILERFSAQQFPDLHSELNLSSLELGDSALYFCASSEGQGGIYSNQPQHFGDGTRLSIL.

In its sample, this clone was seen a few times. V is TRBV9 and J is TRBJ1-4; no reliable D call. The V end was cut by 3 bases, the J end by 4 bases, with 13 bases between. The CDR3 contains 15 residues. Germline V CDR1 and CDR2: SGDLS, YYNGEE. The CDR3 region has the DNA TGTGCCAGCAGCGCTCGAGACTCCTTTAATGAAAAACTGTTTTTT. Translated: CASSARDSFNEKLFF.

The chain carries TRBV11-2 and TRBJ2-2; unclear D gene. CDR3 length equals 14 residues. The germline CDR1 and CDR2 sequences are SGHAT and FQNNGV. Trimming took off 4 bases at V and 1 base at J, with 7 bases between the two ends. The CDR3 loop is CASSSTVNTGELFF. CDR3 bases: TGTGCCAGCAGCTCCACAGTGAACACCGGGGAGCTGTTTTTT.

This chain links TRBV6-1 with TRBJ1-1, with a weak D call TRBD1 (5 bases). Trimming pared 6 bases from V and 5 bases from J, leaving 10 bases between. This CDR3 contains 12 residues. CDR1 and CDR2 (germline): MNHNS, SASEGT. The CDR3 is CASRAGGTEAFF. CDR3 in DNA: TGTGCCAGCAGGGCCGGGGGGACTGAAGCTTTCTTT.

This rearrangement joins TRBV21-1 to TRBJ2-7; the table's D call, TRBD1, was not checked against the DNA. TRBV21-1 is described as a pseudogene. The CDR3 has 15 residues. CDR3 protein: CASSTTGQTYYEQYF. CDR3 DNA: TGTGCCAGCAGCACCACGGGACAGACCTACTACGAGCAGTACTTC.

The J gene is TRBJ2-5, the V gene TRBV4-1, with 7 bases identical to TRBD2. Unmatched junction bases numbered 7, after V lost 4 bases and J lost 5 bases. Per germline, CDR1 MGHRA and CDR2 YSYEKL. The CDR3 extends over 14 amino acids. The CDR3 sequence is CASSLGLGPETQYF. The CDR3 coding sequence is TGCGCCAGCAGCCTCGGACTAGGGCCGGAGACCCAGTACTTC.